One sample yielded the 10 T cell receptor beta chains listed below, sequenced in a study of cytomegalovirus exposure and HLA in healthy donors (dated by TCRdb to about 2017). Library preparation used the immunoSEQ multiplex PCR assay. For the multiplex PCR, a mixture combining 60 forward primers for TCR Vbeta segments and 13 reverse primers for TCR Jbeta segments was used. The immuneACCESS repertoire file appears here via TCRdb, limited to in-frame rearrangements. These files lack a portion of the clones; in checked studies, under half of the deficit traces to unresolved V genes, and the cause of the others is not known. The sample contains 200,000 to 250,000 clones, around 77% of them found a single time. Clones ranked in the top ten supply just under 3% of the sample. Sequencing was carried out using PBMCs. The receptors were sampled from a woman under 40 in good health and CMV-seronegative.

This chain uses TRBV11-2 with TRBJ2-5; D gene uncertain. Trimming left V 4 bases short and J 1 base short, with 16 bases between. The CDR3 is 16 residues long. Looked up from germline, CDR1 is SGHAT and CDR2 is FQNNGV. In nucleotides, the CDR3 is TGTGCCAGCAGCTCCGAGGAACACGAGAGCCAAGAGACCCAGTACTTC. Its protein product is CASSSEEHESQETQYF. Combining the CDR3 with reference TRBV11-2 and TRBJ2-5 gives the whole variable domain EAGVAQSPRYKIIEKRQSVAFWCNPISGHATLYWYQQILGQGPKLLIQFQNNGVVDDSQLPKDRFSAERLKGVDSTLKIQPAKLEDSAVYLCASSSEEHESQETQYFGPGTRLLVL.

This clone has just a few counts. This chain connects TRBV27 to TRBJ2-7; D perhaps matches TRBD1 (5 bases). Deletions cut 3 bases from V and 5 bases from J, with 14 bases between. The germline V gene has CDR1 MNHEY and CDR2 SMNVEV (reference sequence). CDR3 length equals 14 residues. This CDR3 is CASSFRVGYDEQYF. The CDR3 DNA reads as TGTGCCAGCAGTTTCAGGGTAGGGTACGACGAGCAGTACTTC.

The J gene is TRBJ2-7, the V gene TRBV27, with 7 bases lining up with TRBD2. Germline loops: CDR1 MNHEY, CDR2 SMNVEV (reference sequence). The CDR3 totals 16 residues. V gave up 5 bases and J gave up 0 bases; unmatched junction bases: 10. CDR3 sequence reads: CASSLLGSGASYEQYF. CDR3 nucleotide sequence: TGTGCCAGCAGTCTTCTGGGGAGCGGGGCCTCCTACGAGCAGTACTTC.

The genes are TRBV30 and TRBJ1-6; 8 bases align to TRBD1. The CDR3 extends over 16 amino acids. CDR1 and CDR2 (germline): GTSNPN, SVGIG (reference sequence). J gave up 9 bases and V 6 bases, and 16 bases lay outside the gene matches. Here the CDR3 reads CACLDREVMRGSPLHF. CDR3 DNA: TGTGCCTGCCTGGACAGGGAGGTTATGAGGGGTTCACCCCTCCACTTT.

This chain links TRBV15 with TRBJ2-1; 8 bases agree with TRBD2. Trimming removed 9 bases from V and 7 bases from J; junction bases left unmatched: 17. Germline CDR1 and CDR2: LNHNV and YYDKDF (reference sequence). The CDR3 is made up of 16 amino acids. The CDR3 spells CATQGAGGGIWNEQFF. DNA for the CDR3: TGTGCCACTCAAGGGGCGGGGGGCGGAATTTGGAATGAGCAGTTCTTC.

The V gene is TRBV7-9, the J gene TRBJ2-5; 8 positions agree with TRBD1. The germline V gene has CDR1 SEHNR and CDR2 FQNEAQ (reference sequence). This CDR3 is built from 15 residues. V was clipped by 4 bases and J by 3 bases; unmatched bases: 7. The DNA for the CDR3 is TGTGCCAGCAGCTCAATCGGACAGGGCAAAGAGACCCAGTACTTC. As protein: CASSSIGQGKETQYF.

The genes are TRBV6-5 and TRBJ2-2; D not certain. Germline V gene lookup returns CDR1 MNHEY and CDR2 SVGAGI. The CDR3 loop spans 15 amino acids. V was pared by 0 bases and J by 11 bases, with 16 bases between. The CDR3 bases are TGTGCCAGCAGTTACTCGAATGCAGGCCTTCGTGAGCTGTTTTTT. Translation: CASSYSNAGLRELFF.

The chain couples TRBV4-1 to TRBJ1-5; D unclear. Trimming removed 4 bases at V and 2 bases at J, with 12 bases between. This CDR3 spans 15 amino acids. CDR1 MGHRA and CDR2 YSYEKL come from the germline V gene. CDR3 protein: CASSPRVGGNQPQHF. CDR3 DNA: TGCGCCAGCAGCCCGAGGGTTGGAGGCAATCAGCCCCAGCATTTT.

V and J are TRBV6-5 and TRBJ2-1; D is ambiguous. The germline V gene encodes CDR1 MNHEY and CDR2 SVGAGI. The CDR3 runs to 15 residues. V shed 0 bases and J shed 6 bases, with 12 bases lying between them. As DNA, the CDR3 is TGTGCCAGCAGTTACTCGATCCCTACTGGCAATGAGCAGTTCTTC. Amino acids: CASSYSIPTGNEQFF.

This clone has just a few counts. This chain's CDR3 is CASSLEANTEAFF. CDR3 nucleotides: TGTGCCAGCAGCTTGGAGGCGAACACTGAAGCTTTCTTT. V and J are TRBV11-3 and TRBJ1-1; D unclear. CDR1 SGHNT and CDR2 YENEEA come from the germline V gene. There are 13 residues in the CDR3. Trimming left V 3 bases short and J 1 base short, with 6 bases between.